Sequencing of this T cell receptor beta chain was carried out in a study of T cell responses to AZD1222 COVID-19 vaccine. V lost 6 bases to trimming and J lost 0 bases, with 14 bases between them. The CDR3 covers 15 residues. Germline V gene data show CDR1 as LNHDA and CDR2 as SQIVND (reference sequence). Comment on this clone: Its antigen is not identified.

Second-dose recipients at about 4 or about 12 weeks were treated as one pooled group. Study outcomes and limitations: Within unmutated variant regions lay the reported targets of nearly half of spike-specific TCRs. Of the AZD1222 recipients, only five or six were seropositive at baseline. Compared with day 0, the breadth and depth of the Spike-specific TCR repertoire rose significantly after two doses of AZD1222.

The protocol was immunoSEQ multiplex PCR, while the TCRdb copy is restricted to in-frame clones and leaves out a portion. The sample has 150,000 to 200,000 clones, just over 90% seen once; the top ten hold under 2%. This receptor was obtained from an adult who received the AZD1222 COVID-19 vaccine. This sample comprised peripheral blood, obtained 28 days after the second AZD1222 dose. The chain combines TRBV19 with TRBJ1-2, with D unresolved. CDR3 residues: CASRGNGPPNYGYTF. The CDR3 nucleotides are TGTGCCAGTAGGGGGAACGGACCACCTAACTATGGCTACACCTTC.